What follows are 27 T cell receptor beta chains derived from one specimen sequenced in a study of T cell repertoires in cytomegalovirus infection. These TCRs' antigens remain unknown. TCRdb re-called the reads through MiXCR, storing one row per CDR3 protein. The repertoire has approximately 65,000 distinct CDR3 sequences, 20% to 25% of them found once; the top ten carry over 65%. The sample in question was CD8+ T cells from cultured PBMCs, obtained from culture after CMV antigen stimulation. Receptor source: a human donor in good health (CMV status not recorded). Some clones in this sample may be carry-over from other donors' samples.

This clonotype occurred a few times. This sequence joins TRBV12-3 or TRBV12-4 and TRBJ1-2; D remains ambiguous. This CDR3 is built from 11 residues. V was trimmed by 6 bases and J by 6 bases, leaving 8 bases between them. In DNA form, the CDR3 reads TGTGCCAGCAGGTCCCCACATGGCTACACCTTC. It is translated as CASRSPHGYTF.

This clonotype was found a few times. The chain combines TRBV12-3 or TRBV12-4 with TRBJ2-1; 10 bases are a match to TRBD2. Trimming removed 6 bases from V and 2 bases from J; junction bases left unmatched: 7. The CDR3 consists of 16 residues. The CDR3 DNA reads TGTGCCAGCAGATCCATGAGCGGGGGGGCCTACAATGAGCAGTTCTTC. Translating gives CASRSMSGGAYNEQFF.

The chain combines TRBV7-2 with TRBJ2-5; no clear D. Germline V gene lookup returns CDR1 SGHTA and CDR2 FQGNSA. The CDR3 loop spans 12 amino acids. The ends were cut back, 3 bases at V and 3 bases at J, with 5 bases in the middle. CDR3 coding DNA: TGTGCCAGCAGCTTTTTCGAAGAGACCCAGTACTTC. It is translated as CASSFFEETQYF.

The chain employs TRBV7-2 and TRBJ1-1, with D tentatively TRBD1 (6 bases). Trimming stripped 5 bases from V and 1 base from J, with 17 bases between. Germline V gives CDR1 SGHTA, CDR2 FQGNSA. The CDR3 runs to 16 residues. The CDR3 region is CASSLLTLGANTEAFF. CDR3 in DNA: TGTGCCAGCAGCCTACTAACACTGGGGGCGAACACTGAAGCTTTCTTT.

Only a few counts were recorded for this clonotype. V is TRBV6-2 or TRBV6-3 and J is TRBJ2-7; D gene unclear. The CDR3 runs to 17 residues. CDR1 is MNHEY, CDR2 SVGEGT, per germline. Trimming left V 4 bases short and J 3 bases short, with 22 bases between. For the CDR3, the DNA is TGTGCCAGCAGTTTCAAGGAAATGACCATCCTTGACTACGAGCAGTACTTC. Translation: CASSFKEMTILDYEQYF.

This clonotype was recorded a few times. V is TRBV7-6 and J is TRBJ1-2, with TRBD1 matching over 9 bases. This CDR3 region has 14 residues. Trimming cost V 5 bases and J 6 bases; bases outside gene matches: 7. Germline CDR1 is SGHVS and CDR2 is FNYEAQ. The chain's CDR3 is CASSPRDRVNGYTF. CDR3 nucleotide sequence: TGTGCCAGCAGCCCCCGGGACAGGGTTAATGGCTACACCTTC.

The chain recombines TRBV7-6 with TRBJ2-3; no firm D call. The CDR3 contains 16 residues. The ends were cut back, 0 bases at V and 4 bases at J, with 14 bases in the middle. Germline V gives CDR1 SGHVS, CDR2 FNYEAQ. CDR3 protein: CASSLAGWPSADTQYF. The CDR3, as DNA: TGTGCCAGCAGCTTAGCTGGGTGGCCCAGCGCAGATACGCAGTATTTT.

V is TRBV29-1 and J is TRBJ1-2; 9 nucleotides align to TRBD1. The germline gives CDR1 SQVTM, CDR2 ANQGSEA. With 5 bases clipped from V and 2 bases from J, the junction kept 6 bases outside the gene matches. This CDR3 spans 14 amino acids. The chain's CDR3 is CSVTGQGKNYGYTF. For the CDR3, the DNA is TGCAGCGTTACAGGACAGGGGAAAAACTATGGCTACACCTTC. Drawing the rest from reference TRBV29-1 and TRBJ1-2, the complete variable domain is SAVISQKPSRDICQRGTSLTIQCQVDSQVTMMFWYRQQPGQSLTLIATANQGSEATYESGFVIDKFPISRPNLTFSTLTVSNMSPEDSSIYLCSVTGQGKNYGYTFGSGTRLTVV.

CDR3 sequence: CASSFAGDPYEQYF. CDR3 bases: TGTGCCAGCAGCTTTGCAGGGGACCCCTACGAGCAGTACTTC. The chain joins TRBV7-7 to TRBJ2-7, with a possible D match to TRBD1 (6 bases). The V gene lost 3 bases and the J gene lost 2 bases, with 11 bases spanning the gap. CDR1 and CDR2 (germline): SSHAT, FNYEAQ (reference sequence). This CDR3 spans 14 amino acids.

In DNA, the CDR3 is TGTGCCAGCAGCTTATATCGCAGGGACGAGCAGTACTTC. As protein: CASSLYRRDEQYF. V is TRBV7-2 and J is TRBJ2-7, with D possibly TRBD1 on 5 matching bases. The V and J ends lost 2 bases and 5 bases respectively, with 10 bases between them. The germline gives CDR1 SGHTA, CDR2 FQGNSA. The length of the CDR3 is 13 residues.

The CDR3 is CASSSPQGGGKTQHIQYF. DNA for the CDR3: TGTGCCAGCAGCTCCCCACAGGGAGGGGGAAAAACCCAACACATTCAGTACTTC. This sequence joins TRBV7-2 and TRBJ2-4; perhaps TRBD2 as D (7 bases). The CDR3 contains 18 residues. Germline assignment: CDR1 SGHTA and CDR2 FQGNSA. V dropped 4 bases and J dropped 8 bases, with 27 bases sitting between them.

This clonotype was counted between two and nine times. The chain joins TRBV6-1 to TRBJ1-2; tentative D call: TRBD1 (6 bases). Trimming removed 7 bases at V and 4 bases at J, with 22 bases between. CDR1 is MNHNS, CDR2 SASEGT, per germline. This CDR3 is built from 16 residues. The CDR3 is CASTERNPTGVYGYTF. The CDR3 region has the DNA TGTGCCAGCACCGAACGCAATCCGACAGGAGTCTATGGCTACACCTTC.

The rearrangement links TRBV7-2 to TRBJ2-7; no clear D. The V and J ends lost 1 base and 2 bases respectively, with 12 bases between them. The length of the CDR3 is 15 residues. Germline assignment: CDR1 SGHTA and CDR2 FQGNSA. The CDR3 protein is CASSLGSFSTYEQYF. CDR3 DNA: TGTGCCAGCAGCTTAGGATCTTTCTCGACCTACGAGCAGTACTTC.

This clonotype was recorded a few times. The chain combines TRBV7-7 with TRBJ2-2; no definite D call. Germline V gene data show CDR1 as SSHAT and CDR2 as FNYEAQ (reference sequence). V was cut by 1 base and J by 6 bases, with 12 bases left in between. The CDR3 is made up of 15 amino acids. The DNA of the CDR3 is TGTGCCAGCAGCTTAGAAAGGGTTCCCTCCGGGGAGCTGTTTTTT. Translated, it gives CASSLERVPSGELFF. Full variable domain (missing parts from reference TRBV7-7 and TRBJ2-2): GAGVSQSPRYKVTKRGQDVTLRCDPISSHATLYWYQQALGQGPEFLTYFNYEAQPDKSGLPSDRFSAERPEGSISTLTIQRTEQRDSAMYRCASSLERVPSGELFFGEGSRLTVL.

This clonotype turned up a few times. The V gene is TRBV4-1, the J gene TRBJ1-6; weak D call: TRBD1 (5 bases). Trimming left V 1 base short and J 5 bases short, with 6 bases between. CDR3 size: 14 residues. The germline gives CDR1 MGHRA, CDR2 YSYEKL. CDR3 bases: TGCGCCAGCAGCCAAGGACAGAATAATTCACCCCTCCACTTT. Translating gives CASSQGQNNSPLHF.

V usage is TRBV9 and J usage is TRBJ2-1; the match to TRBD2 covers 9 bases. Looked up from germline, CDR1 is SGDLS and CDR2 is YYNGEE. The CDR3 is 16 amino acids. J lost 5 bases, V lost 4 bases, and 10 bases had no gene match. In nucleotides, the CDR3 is TGTGCCAGCAGCCCCGGGGGCGGGGGGGCCCACAATGAGCAGTTCTTC. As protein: CASSPGGGGAHNEQFF. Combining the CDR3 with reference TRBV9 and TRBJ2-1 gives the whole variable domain DSGVTQTPKHLITATGQRVTLRCSPRSGDLSVYWYQQSLDQGLQFLIQYYNGEERAKGNILERFSAQQFPDLHSELNLSSLELGDSALYFCASSPGGGGAHNEQFFGPGTRLTVL.

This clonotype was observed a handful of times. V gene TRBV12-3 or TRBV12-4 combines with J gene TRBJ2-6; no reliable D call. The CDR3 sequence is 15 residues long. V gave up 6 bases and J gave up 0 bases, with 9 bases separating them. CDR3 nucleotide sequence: TGTGCCAGCAGCCCCTTTTTCTCTGGGGCCAACGTCCTGACTTTC. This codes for CASSPFFSGANVLTF.

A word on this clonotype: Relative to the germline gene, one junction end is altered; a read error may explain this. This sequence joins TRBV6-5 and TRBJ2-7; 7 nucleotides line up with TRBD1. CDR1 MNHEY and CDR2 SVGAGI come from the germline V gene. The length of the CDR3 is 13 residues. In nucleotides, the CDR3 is TGTGCCCGCAGTTACCGGGACAGTGACGAGCAGTACTTC. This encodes CARSYRDSDEQYF.

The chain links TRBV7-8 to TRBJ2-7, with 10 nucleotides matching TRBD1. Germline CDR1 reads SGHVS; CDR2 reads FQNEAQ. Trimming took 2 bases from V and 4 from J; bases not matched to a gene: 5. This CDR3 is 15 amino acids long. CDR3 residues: CASSLSGTGVYEQYF. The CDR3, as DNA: TGTGCCAGCAGCTTATCCGGGACAGGGGTTTACGAGCAGTACTTC.

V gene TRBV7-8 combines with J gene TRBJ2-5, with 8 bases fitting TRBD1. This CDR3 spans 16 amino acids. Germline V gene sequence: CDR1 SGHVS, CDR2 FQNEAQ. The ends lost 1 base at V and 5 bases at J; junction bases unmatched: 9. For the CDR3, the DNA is TGTGCCAGCAGCTTAGTTACCGAGACAGGGGTCGAGACCCAGTACTTC. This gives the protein CASSLVTETGVETQYF.

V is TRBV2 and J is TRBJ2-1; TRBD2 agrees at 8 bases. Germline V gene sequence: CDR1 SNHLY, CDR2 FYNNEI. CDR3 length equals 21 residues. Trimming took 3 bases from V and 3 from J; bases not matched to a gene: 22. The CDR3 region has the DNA TGTGCCAGCAGTGAGAGTGTACAGGGTCAAGTTGTAGCGGGACACTACAATGAGCAGTTCTTC. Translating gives CASSESVQGQVVAGHYNEQFF.

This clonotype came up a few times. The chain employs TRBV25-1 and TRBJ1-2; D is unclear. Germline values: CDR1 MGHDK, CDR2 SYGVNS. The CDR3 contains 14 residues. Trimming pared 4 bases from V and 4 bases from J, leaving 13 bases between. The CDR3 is CASSASGQFYGYTF. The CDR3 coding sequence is TGTGCCAGCAGTGCCTCTGGTCAGTTCTATGGCTACACCTTC.

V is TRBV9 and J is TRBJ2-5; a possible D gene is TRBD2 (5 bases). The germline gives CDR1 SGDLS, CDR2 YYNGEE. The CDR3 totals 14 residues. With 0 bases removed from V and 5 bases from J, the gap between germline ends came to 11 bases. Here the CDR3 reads CASSVGEPGETQYF. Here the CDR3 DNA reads TGTGCCAGCAGCGTAGGGGAGCCGGGTGAGACCCAGTACTTC.

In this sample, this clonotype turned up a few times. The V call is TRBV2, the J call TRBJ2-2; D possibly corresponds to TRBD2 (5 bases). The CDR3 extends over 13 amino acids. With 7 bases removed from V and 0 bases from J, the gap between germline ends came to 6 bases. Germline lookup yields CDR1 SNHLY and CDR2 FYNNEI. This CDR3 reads CASTGANTGELFF. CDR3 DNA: TGTGCCAGCACCGGGGCGAACACCGGGGAGCTGTTTTTT.

The CDR3 here is CASSPTPSGQGSWEQFF. CDR3 nucleotide sequence: TGTGCCAGCAGTCCCACTCCGTCGGGACAGGGTTCTTGGGAGCAGTTCTTC. This chain links TRBV7-6 with TRBJ2-1; 9 nucleotides match TRBD1. Germline V gene data show CDR1 as SGHVS and CDR2 as FNYEAQ. The length of the CDR3 is 17 residues. V dropped 6 bases and J dropped 10; count of bases not matched to a gene: 19.

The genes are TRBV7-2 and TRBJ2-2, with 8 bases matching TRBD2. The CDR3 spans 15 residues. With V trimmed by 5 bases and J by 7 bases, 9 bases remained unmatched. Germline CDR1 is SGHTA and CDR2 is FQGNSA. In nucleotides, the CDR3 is TGTGCCAGCAGCCCAAATAGCGGGGAGGGCGGGGAGCTGTTTTTT. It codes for CASSPNSGEGGELFF.

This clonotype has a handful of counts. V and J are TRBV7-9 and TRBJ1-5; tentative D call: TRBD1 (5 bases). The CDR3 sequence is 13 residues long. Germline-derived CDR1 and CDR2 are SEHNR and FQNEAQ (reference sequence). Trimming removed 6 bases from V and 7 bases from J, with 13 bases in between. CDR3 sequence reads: CASRGAGEQPQHF. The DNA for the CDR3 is TGTGCCAGCAGAGGGGCCGGGGAACAGCCCCAGCATTTT.